The 13 T cell receptor beta chains reported below all come from one sample, sequenced in a study of Ad26.COV2.S vaccination and SARS-CoV-2 variants. The method was immunoSEQ multiplex PCR; TCRdb's version includes in-frame clones alone and lacks a portion of them. The data hold some 300,000 clones, with 85% to 90% observed a single time. The treatment was: about 20 received Ad26.COV2.S at low or high dose, single or two shots; about 5 received placebo; per-sample allocation not given. Material that was analyzed had been drawn on day 63 after the first vaccine or placebo injection. The sequencing used peripheral blood, collected in a trial of Ad26.COV2.S vaccine versus placebo. These receptors originate from a person aged 18-60 years who received the Ad26.COV2.S COVID-19 vaccine or a placebo.

The chain has TRBV20-1 and TRBJ1-1; TRBD1 is a possible D gene (5 bases). The CDR3 runs to 10 residues. The V end lost 8 bases, the J end lost 7 bases, and 11 bases lay between the germline ends. Germline V gives CDR1 DFQATT, CDR2 SNEGSKA (reference sequence). CDR3 sequence reads: CSPKGFEAFF. CDR3 sequence (DNA): TGCAGTCCAAAGGGGTTTGAAGCTTTCTTT.

This chain connects TRBV10-1 to TRBJ2-3, with 9 bases matching TRBD2. CDR1 and CDR2 (germline): WNHNN, SYGVQD (reference sequence). This CDR3 region has 16 residues. Losses at the gene ends were 0 bases for V and 2 bases for J; bases not matched to a gene: 3. CDR3 nucleotide sequence: TGCGCCAGCAGTGAGTCGCGGGGGGGCCCCACAGATACGCAGTATTTT. Translated: CASSESRGGPTDTQYF.

The gene calls are TRBV6-2 or TRBV6-3 and TRBJ2-3; possible D gene TRBD2, 6 bases. Germline values: CDR1 MNHEY, CDR2 SVGEGT. The germline V and J ends were trimmed by 4 bases and 5 bases, with 7 bases remaining between them. The CDR3 contains 12 residues. The CDR3 sequence is CASSLRGDTQYF. The DNA of the CDR3 is TGTGCCAGCAGTTTGCGGGGAGATACGCAGTATTTT.

The gene calls are TRBV2 and TRBJ1-3; possible D gene TRBD1, 6 bases. CDR3 size: 16 residues. CDR1 SNHLY and CDR2 FYNNEI come from the germline V gene. Between the trimmed V and J ends, which lost 0 bases and 4 bases, there was a span of 13 bases. CDR3 nucleotides: TGTGCCAGCAGTGAAGCGTCCCCAGGGGTCGGAAACACCATATATTTT. This gives the protein CASSEASPGVGNTIYF.

The chain joins TRBV3-1 (or the pseudogene TRBV3-2) to TRBJ1-6, with 7 bases that match TRBD1. CDR3 length: 15 residues. After removal of 1 base from V and 9 bases from J, the junction contained 6 bases not matched to a gene. Germline lookup yields CDR1 LGHDT and CDR2 YNNKEL (reference sequence). CDR3 amino acids: CASSQGGTAPSPLHF. In DNA, the CDR3 is TGTGCCAGCAGCCAAGGCGGGACAGCTCCTTCACCCCTCCACTTT.

This clone was seen many times. The V call is TRBV23-1, the J call TRBJ2-1, with 7 bases fitting TRBD1. TRBV23-1 is known as an ORF, though its function is uncertain. The V segment lost 4 bases and the J segment 14 bases; nucleotides outside the gene matches: 8. CDR3 length: 12 residues. The CDR3: CASSLGQVREFF. In nucleotides, the CDR3 is TGCGCCAGCAGTCTTGGACAGGTCCGAGAGTTCTTC.

The rearrangement uses TRBV25-1 and TRBJ1-4, with D possibly being TRBD1 (5 bases). CDR3 length: 17 residues. CDR1 MGHDK and CDR2 SYGVNS come from the germline V gene. V was trimmed by 3 bases and J by 6 bases, leaving 20 bases between them. This chain's CDR3 is CASSDTFRGGFDEKLFF. The CDR3 nucleotides read TGTGCCAGCAGTGACACCTTCCGGGGGGGGTTTGATGAAAAACTGTTTTTT.

The chain recombines TRBV5-4 with TRBJ1-2; D unresolved. Trimming took off 2 bases at V and 8 bases at J, with 13 bases between the two ends. The germline gives CDR1 SGHNT, CDR2 YYREEE (reference sequence). The CDR3 has 13 amino acids. CDR3 amino acids: CASSLYGSSGYTF. The CDR3 nucleotides are TGTGCCAGCAGCTTATACGGAAGTAGCGGCTACACCTTC.

The V gene is TRBV25-1, the J gene TRBJ1-2, with unresolved D. Between the trimmed V and J ends, which lost 3 bases and 4 bases, there was a span of 9 bases. This CDR3 spans 13 amino acids. The germline CDR1 and CDR2 sequences are MGHDK and SYGVNS. CDR3 DNA: TGTGCCAGCAGTGAGATGCCCGGCTATGGCTACACCTTC. The encoded protein is CASSEMPGYGYTF.

This chain connects TRBV9 to TRBJ2-3, with 8 bases fitting TRBD2. There are 15 residues in the CDR3. V dropped 2 bases and J dropped 0; count of bases not matched to a gene: 2. The germline CDR1 and CDR2 sequences are SGDLS and YYNGEE. The CDR3 loop reads CASSVSGESTDTQYF. The CDR3 DNA reads as TGTGCCAGCAGCGTTAGCGGGGAGAGCACAGATACGCAGTATTTT.

This chain joins TRBV19 and TRBJ2-1; TRBD2 is a possible D gene (5 bases). The CDR3 sequence is 15 residues long. V lost 6 bases, J lost 12 bases, and 24 bases lay in between. CDR1 and CDR2 from the germline V gene are LNHDA and SQIVND (reference sequence). Here the CDR3 reads CASSLDWASTKGQFF. The CDR3 DNA reads as TGTGCCAGTAGCCTGGACTGGGCTAGCACCAAGGGGCAGTTCTTC.

The V call is TRBV6-5, the J call TRBJ1-2; TRBD1 agrees at 9 bases. Per germline, CDR1 MNHEY and CDR2 SVGAGI. CDR3 length: 14 amino acids. J gave up 0 bases and V 11 bases, and 7 bases lay outside the gene matches. The CDR3 DNA reads TGTGCCGGAGGACAGGGGCCTGCTAACTATGGCTACACCTTC. It is translated as CAGGQGPANYGYTF.

The rearrangement uses TRBV28 and TRBJ2-5, with TRBD2 matching 12 bases. V shed 7 bases, J shed 5 bases, and the junction held 5 bases outside the gene matches. In germline, CDR1 is MDHEN, CDR2 SYDVKM. The CDR3 loop spans 14 amino acids. The CDR3 sequence is CASNLAGGEETQYF. CDR3 in DNA: TGTGCCAGCAACCTAGCGGGGGGGGAGGAGACCCAGTACTTC.